The 21 T cell receptor beta chains in this list originate from one sample, sequenced in a study of cytomegalovirus exposure and HLA in healthy donors. The primer mix had 60 Vbeta and 13 Jbeta primers. Sequencing was performed with immunoSEQ multiplex PCR; in TCRdb, only in-frame clones are kept and a portion is missing. In all, the sample yields roughly 140,000 clones. Sequenced input: PBMCs. The source of these receptors is a male donor in good health and CMV-seronegative.

The CDR3 nucleotides read TGTGCCAGCAGTGAAGAGGGCCGGGACAGGGCGAAGGGCTACACCTTC. Translating it yields CASSEEGRDRAKGYTF. The chain links TRBV2 to TRBJ1-2, with 9 positions matching TRBD1. CDR3 length: 16 residues. Germline V gene data show CDR1 as SNHLY and CDR2 as FYNNEI. With V trimmed by 1 base and J by 8 bases, 11 bases remained unmatched.

V gene TRBV7-2 combines with J gene TRBJ1-1; a weak D match, TRBD1 (5 bases). The CDR3 is 16 amino acids. V lost 0 bases to trimming and J lost 5 bases, with 16 bases between them. Per the germline V gene, CDR1 is SGHTA and CDR2 is FQGNSA. DNA of the CDR3: TGTGCCAGCAGCTTAGCGCAGGCAGGGTTTCCTACTGAAGCTTTCTTT. Protein: CASSLAQAGFPTEAFF.

CDR3 sequence (DNA): TGTGCCAGTCGTCAGAACAATCAGCCCCAGCATTTT. Protein product: CASRQNNQPQHF. The V call is TRBV19, the J call TRBJ1-5; no definite D call. V was pared by 8 bases and J by 3 bases, with 8 bases between. The CDR3 extends over 12 amino acids. CDR1 LNHDA and CDR2 SQIVND come from the germline V gene (reference sequence).

The CDR3 DNA sequence: TGCAGCGTTCCGCTAAGGGCGGGGCAGGGTAACACTGAAGCTTTCTTT. Translated, it gives CSVPLRAGQGNTEAFF. The chain carries TRBV29-1 and TRBJ1-1; D is perhaps TRBD1 (5 bases). The germline gives CDR1 SQVTM, CDR2 ANQGSEA. This CDR3 is built from 16 residues. V shed 5 bases and J shed 2 bases, with 21 bases lying between them.

The V gene is TRBV2, the J gene TRBJ1-2, with 10 bases aligning to TRBD1. CDR1 SNHLY and CDR2 FYNNEI come from the germline V gene. The ends lost 3 bases at V and 4 bases at J; junction bases unmatched: 5. The CDR3 contains 15 residues. In DNA form, the CDR3 reads TGTGCCAGCAGTGAGGTGGGACAGGGGATCTATGGCTACACCTTC. The encoded protein is CASSEVGQGIYGYTF.

This chain connects TRBV4-1 to TRBJ1-1; D not certain. The germline gives CDR1 MGHRA, CDR2 YSYEKL. CDR3 size: 17 residues. V dropped 3 bases and J dropped 4 bases, with 21 bases sitting between them. CDR3 in DNA: TGCGCCAGCAGCCAGCACCAAATGAGGGCGGAGGTCACTGAAGCTTTCTTT. It codes for CASSQHQMRAEVTEAFF.

The V call is TRBV5-6, the J call TRBJ1-2; 7 bases fit TRBD1. The V and J ends lost 4 bases and 5 bases, in that order; junction bases with no gene match: 11. CDR1 is SGHDT, CDR2 YYEEEE, per germline. The CDR3 runs to 15 residues. In nucleotides, the CDR3 is TGTGCCAGCAGCCCCCAAGGGGACAGAGAATATGGCTACACCTTC. The encoded protein is CASSPQGDREYGYTF.

The rearrangement uses TRBV5-1 and TRBJ2-2; 10 bases map to TRBD2. Germline V gives CDR1 SGHRS, CDR2 YFSETQ. The CDR3 contains 18 residues. With V trimmed by 1 base and J by 0 bases, 6 bases remained unmatched. In nucleotides, the CDR3 is TGCGCCAGCAGCTTGAAGCGGGGGGGGTACGCGAACACCGGGGAGCTGTTTTTT. Its protein product is CASSLKRGGYANTGELFF.

This sequence joins TRBV30 and TRBJ1-5, with 12 bases identical to TRBD1. CDR3 length equals 15 residues. J was trimmed by 2 bases and V by 8 bases; bases with no gene match: 7. Germline V gene lookup returns CDR1 GTSNPN and CDR2 SVGIG (reference sequence). The CDR3 loop reads CAMTGQGARNQPQHF. The CDR3 DNA follows: TGTGCCATGACGGGACAGGGGGCGCGCAATCAGCCCCAGCATTTT.

The chain has TRBV30 and TRBJ2-5, with D possibly being TRBD1 (5 bases). The germline gives CDR1 GTSNPN, CDR2 SVGIG (reference sequence). The V end lost 0 bases, the J end lost 4 bases, and 9 bases lay between the germline ends. The CDR3 contains 13 residues. Here the CDR3 reads CAWSVRALETQYF. CDR3 coding DNA: TGTGCCTGGAGTGTCAGGGCGCTAGAGACCCAGTACTTC.

The rearrangement uses TRBV7-3 and TRBJ1-2; D gene ambiguous. V gave up 5 bases and J gave up 6 bases, with 10 bases separating them. The CDR3 runs 12 residues. Germline-derived CDR1 and CDR2 are SGHTA and FQGTGA. The CDR3 loop is CASSPKGDGYTF. CDR3 DNA: TGTGCCAGCAGCCCCAAGGGAGATGGCTACACCTTC.

V is TRBV28 and J is TRBJ2-7, with D possibly matching TRBD2 (5 bases). The CDR3 is 14 residues long. The ends were cut back, 3 bases at V and 3 bases at J, with 12 bases in the middle. Germline V gives CDR1 MDHEN, CDR2 SYDVKM. CDR3 nucleotide sequence: TGTGCCAGCAGTTTGTCTTCACTAGTCTACGAGCAGTACTTC. Translated, it gives CASSLSSLVYEQYF.

This chain links TRBV27 with TRBJ2-7; 9 positions match TRBD2. With V trimmed by 3 bases and J by 3 bases, 9 bases remained unmatched. CDR1 and CDR2 from the germline V gene are MNHEY and SMNVEV (reference sequence). The CDR3 is 16 residues long. The CDR3, as DNA: TGTGCCAGCAGTTTGGCCGGAGGTAGCGGGAGCTACGAGCAGTACTTC. As protein: CASSLAGGSGSYEQYF.

DNA of the CDR3: TGTGCCAGCAGGGTTAGACTGATAGCGAACACCGGGGAGCTGTTTTTT. Protein product: CASRVRLIANTGELFF. The chain has TRBV5-8 and TRBJ2-2; D uncertain. The CDR3 is 16 residues long. Trimming took 5 bases from V and 0 from J, leaving 14 bases between them. Germline V gene data show CDR1 as SGHTS and CDR2 as YDEGEE.

CDR3 protein: CASSFLSSYNEQFF. For the CDR3, the DNA is TGTGCCAGCAGCTTTCTTAGCTCCTACAATGAGCAGTTCTTC. V is TRBV5-6 and J is TRBJ2-1; no definite D call. CDR3 length equals 14 residues. Trimming left V 2 bases short and J 0 bases short, with 6 bases between. Germline loops: CDR1 SGHDT, CDR2 YYEEEE.

The chain links TRBV28 to TRBJ1-1; D gene uncertain. This CDR3 is 14 amino acids long. Germline CDR1 is MDHEN and CDR2 is SYDVKM. V dropped 3 bases and J dropped 1 base, with 9 bases sitting between them. For the CDR3, the DNA is TGTGCCAGCAGTTTCTTGTCGGGGAACACTGAAGCTTTCTTT. Protein product: CASSFLSGNTEAFF.

V usage is TRBV7-2 and J usage is TRBJ2-7; D may be TRBD1 (7 bases). This CDR3 is built from 14 residues. Germline CDR1 reads SGHTA; CDR2 reads FQGNSA. Between the trimmed V and J ends, which lost 5 bases and 4 bases, there was a span of 15 bases. The CDR3 sequence is CASSLRPGGYEQYF. CDR3 DNA sequence: TGTGCCAGCAGCCTACGACCAGGGGGGTACGAGCAGTACTTC.

CDR3 sequence reads: CASRQGSGNQPQHF. CDR3 coding DNA: TGTGCCAGCAGACAGGGGAGCGGCAATCAGCCCCAGCATTTT. The genes are TRBV27 and TRBJ1-5, with 7 bases identical to TRBD1. The length of the CDR3 is 14 residues. J was trimmed by 2 bases and V by 6 bases; bases with no gene match: 4. The germline V gene encodes CDR1 MNHEY and CDR2 SMNVEV (reference sequence).

The chain has TRBV4-2 and TRBJ1-2; D remains ambiguous. V lost 2 bases and J lost 6, with 10 bases in between. The CDR3 is 13 amino acids. Per the germline V gene, CDR1 is LGHNA and CDR2 is YNFKEQ. The CDR3 DNA sequence: TGTGCCAGCAGCCAATCTACTCCTGATGGCTACACCTTC. Its translation: CASSQSTPDGYTF.

The rearrangement joins TRBV5-1 to TRBJ2-2; 7 bases are a match to TRBD2. The germline V gene encodes CDR1 SGHRS and CDR2 YFSETQ. This CDR3 is 14 amino acids long. Trimming removed 3 bases from V and 5 bases from J; junction bases left unmatched: 4. The CDR3 DNA sequence: TGCGCCAGCAGCTCCGGACTAGGAACCGGGGAGCTGTTTTTT. Amino acids: CASSSGLGTGELFF.

This sequence joins TRBV28 and TRBJ1-1; unclear D gene. V was shortened by 3 bases and J by 3 bases, with 17 bases between the two germline ends. The V gene's germline CDR1 is MDHEN and CDR2 SYDVKM. The CDR3 loop spans 16 amino acids. CDR3 loop: CASSFVVWAPYTEAFF. The DNA of the CDR3 is TGTGCCAGCAGTTTCGTTGTCTGGGCACCGTACACTGAAGCTTTCTTT.